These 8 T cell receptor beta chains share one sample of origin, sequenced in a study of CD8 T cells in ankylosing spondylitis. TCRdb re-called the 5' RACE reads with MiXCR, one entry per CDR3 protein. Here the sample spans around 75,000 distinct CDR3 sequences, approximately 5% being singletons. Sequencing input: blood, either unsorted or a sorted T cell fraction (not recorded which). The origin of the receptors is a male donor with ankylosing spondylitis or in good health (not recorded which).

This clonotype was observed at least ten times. The CDR3 protein is CASSLDGTSNYGYTF. The CDR3 coding sequence is TGCGCCAGCAGCTTGGATGGGACTTCGAACTATGGCTACACCTTC. The chain links TRBV5-1 to TRBJ1-2; a weak D match, TRBD1 (5 bases). Germline assignment: CDR1 SGHRS and CDR2 YFSETQ. The CDR3 consists of 15 residues. Between the trimmed V and J ends, which lost 0 bases and 2 bases, there was a span of 11 bases.

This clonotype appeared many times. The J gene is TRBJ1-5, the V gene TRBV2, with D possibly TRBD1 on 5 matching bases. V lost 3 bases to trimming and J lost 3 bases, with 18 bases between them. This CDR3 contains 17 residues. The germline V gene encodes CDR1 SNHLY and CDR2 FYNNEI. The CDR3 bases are TGTGCCAGCAGTGAGGGGCAGGGATCTTTTTACAATCAGCCCCAGCATTTT. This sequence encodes CASSEGQGSFYNQPQHF.

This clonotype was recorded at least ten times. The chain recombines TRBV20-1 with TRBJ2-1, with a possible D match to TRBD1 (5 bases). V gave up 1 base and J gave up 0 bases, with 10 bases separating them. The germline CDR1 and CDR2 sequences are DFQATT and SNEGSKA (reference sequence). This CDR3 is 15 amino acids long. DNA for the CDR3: TGCAGTGCTAGAGGGACAAAAGCCTCCTACAATGAGCAGTTCTTC. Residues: CSARGTKASYNEQFF.

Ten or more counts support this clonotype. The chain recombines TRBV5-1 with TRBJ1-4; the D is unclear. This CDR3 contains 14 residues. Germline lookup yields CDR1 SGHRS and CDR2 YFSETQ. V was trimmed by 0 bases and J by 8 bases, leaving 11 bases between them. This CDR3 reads CASSLDREGEKLFF. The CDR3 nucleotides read TGCGCCAGCAGCTTGGACAGAGAAGGGGAAAAACTGTTTTTT.

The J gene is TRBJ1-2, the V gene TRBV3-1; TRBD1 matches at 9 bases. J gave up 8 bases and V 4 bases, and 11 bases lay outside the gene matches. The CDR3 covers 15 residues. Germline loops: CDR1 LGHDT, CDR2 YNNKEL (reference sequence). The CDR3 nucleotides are TGTGCCAGCAGCCGTGACAGGGGGTACGTCCCCGGCTACACCTTC. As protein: CASSRDRGYVPGYTF.

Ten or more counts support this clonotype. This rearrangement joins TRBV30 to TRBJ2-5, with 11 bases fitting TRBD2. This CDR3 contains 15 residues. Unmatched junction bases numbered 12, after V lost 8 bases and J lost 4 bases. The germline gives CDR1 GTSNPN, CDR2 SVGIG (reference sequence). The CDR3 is CALEVAGGPRETQYF. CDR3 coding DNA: TGTGCCCTCGAGGTAGCGGGGGGGCCTAGAGAGACCCAGTACTTC.

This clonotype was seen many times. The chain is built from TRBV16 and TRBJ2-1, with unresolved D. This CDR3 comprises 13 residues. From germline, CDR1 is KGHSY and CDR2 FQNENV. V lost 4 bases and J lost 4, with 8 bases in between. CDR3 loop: CASSPTRYNEQFF. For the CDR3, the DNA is TGTGCCAGCAGCCCGACTCGATACAATGAGCAGTTCTTC.

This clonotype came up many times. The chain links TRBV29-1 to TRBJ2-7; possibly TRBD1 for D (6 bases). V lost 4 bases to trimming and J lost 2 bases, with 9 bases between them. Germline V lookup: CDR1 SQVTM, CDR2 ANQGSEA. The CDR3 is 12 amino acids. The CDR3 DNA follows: TGCAGCGTTGGGACAGCCACCTACGAGCAGTACTTC. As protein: CSVGTATYEQYF.